These 4 T cell receptor beta chains share one sample of origin, sequenced in a study of T cells after yellow fever vaccination. Using its own MiXCR run on the 5' RACE reads, TCRdb lists one record per CDR3 protein. The repertoire holds 450,000 to 650,000 distinct CDR3 sequences, with less than 15% as singletons. The source was PBMCs, collected on the day of the yellow fever booster vaccination. The receptors were sampled from a man under 40 who received the YFV17D yellow fever vaccine.

V usage is TRBV19 and J usage is TRBJ1-4; D is undetermined. This CDR3 has 17 amino acids. V lost 4 bases to trimming and J lost 4 bases, with 19 bases between them. CDR1 and CDR2 from the germline V gene are LNHDA and SQIVND (reference sequence). The CDR3 protein is CASSTSRRRAVNEKLFF. In nucleotides, the CDR3 is TGTGCCAGTAGTACCTCTCGTCGGAGGGCTGTTAATGAAAAACTGTTTTTT.

This clonotype has only a few counts. CDR3 residues: CASSPPGRASSYEQYF. CDR3 nucleotides: TGTGCCAGCTCACCACCGGGCAGGGCGTCCTCCTACGAGCAGTACTTC. This chain connects TRBV18 to TRBJ2-7; D is possibly TRBD1 (5 bases). Looked up from germline, CDR1 is KGHSH and CDR2 is LQKENI. Between the trimmed V and J ends, which lost 0 bases and 0 bases, there was a span of 12 bases. This CDR3 contains 16 residues.

The genes are TRBV12-3 or TRBV12-4 and TRBJ2-1; 8 positions match TRBD2. The CDR3 runs to 15 residues. Trimming cost V 8 bases and J 4 bases; bases outside gene matches: 10. The DNA for the CDR3 is TGTGCCAGCCAACGTTTGGTAGCGGGATACAATGAGCAGTTCTTC. Translated: CASQRLVAGYNEQFF.

This clonotype occurred a few times. The V gene is TRBV12-3 or TRBV12-4, the J gene TRBJ1-2; TRBD1 matches 8 bases. V was pared by 2 bases and J by 7 bases, with 9 bases of the junction left unmatched. The CDR3 has 15 amino acids. The CDR3 protein is CASSLSGGAVGGYTF. The DNA of the CDR3 is TGTGCCAGCAGTTTATCAGGGGGCGCCGTCGGTGGCTACACCTTC.